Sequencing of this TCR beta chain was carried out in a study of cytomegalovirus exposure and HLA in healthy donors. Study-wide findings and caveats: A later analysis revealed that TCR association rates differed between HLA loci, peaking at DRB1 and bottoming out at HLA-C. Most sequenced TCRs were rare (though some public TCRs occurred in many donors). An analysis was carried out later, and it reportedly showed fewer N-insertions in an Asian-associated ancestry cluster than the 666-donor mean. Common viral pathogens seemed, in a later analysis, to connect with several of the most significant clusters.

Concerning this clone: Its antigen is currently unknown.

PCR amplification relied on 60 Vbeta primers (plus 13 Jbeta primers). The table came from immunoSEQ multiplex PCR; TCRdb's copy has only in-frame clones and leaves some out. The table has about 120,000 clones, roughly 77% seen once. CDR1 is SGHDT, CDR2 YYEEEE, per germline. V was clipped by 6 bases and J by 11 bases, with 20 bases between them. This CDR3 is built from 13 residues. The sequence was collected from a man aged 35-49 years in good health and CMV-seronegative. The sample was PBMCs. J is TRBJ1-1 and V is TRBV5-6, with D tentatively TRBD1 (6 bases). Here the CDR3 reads CASNNRVTGLAFF. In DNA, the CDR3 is TGTGCCAGCAACAACCGAGTAACAGGGCTGGCTTTCTTT.